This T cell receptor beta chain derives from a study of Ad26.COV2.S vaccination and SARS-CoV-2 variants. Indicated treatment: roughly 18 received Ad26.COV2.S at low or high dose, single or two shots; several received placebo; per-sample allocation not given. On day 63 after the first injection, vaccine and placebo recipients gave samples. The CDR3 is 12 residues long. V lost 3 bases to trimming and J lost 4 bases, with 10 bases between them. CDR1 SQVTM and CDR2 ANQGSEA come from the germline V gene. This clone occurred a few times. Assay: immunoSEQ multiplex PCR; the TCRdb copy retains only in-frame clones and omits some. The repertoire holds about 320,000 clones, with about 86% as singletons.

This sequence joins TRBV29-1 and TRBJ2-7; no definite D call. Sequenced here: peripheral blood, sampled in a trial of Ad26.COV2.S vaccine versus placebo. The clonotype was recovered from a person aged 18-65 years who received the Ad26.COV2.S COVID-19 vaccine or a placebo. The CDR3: CSVEISRYEQYF. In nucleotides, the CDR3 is TGCAGCGTTGAGATATCTCGGTACGAGCAGTACTTC.